These 23 T cell receptor beta chains originate from one sample sequenced in a study of spatial heterogeneity in lung cancer. Time point: blood at routine non-recurrence follow-up after resection. Tumor, nontumor lung or frozen PBMC supplied whole RNA, sequenced without sorting. TCRdb reprocessed the 5' RACE reads via MiXCR and lists one record per CDR3 protein. The sample includes under 150,000 distinct CDR3 sequences, 9% to 15% of them seen just once. Sequenced material: PBMCs, taken at follow-up. Receptors originate from a male donor with early-stage non-small cell lung cancer.

The chain couples TRBV7-6 to TRBJ2-7; D gene uncertain. The CDR3 runs to 16 residues. V dropped 1 base and J dropped 4 bases, with 17 bases sitting between them. The germline V gene encodes CDR1 SGHVS and CDR2 FNYEAQ. The CDR3 coding sequence is TGTGCCAGCAGCTTAGATTGGGCATCCGGTCGTTACGAGCAGTACTTC. Protein: CASSLDWASGRYEQYF. Full variable domain (remainder filled in from reference TRBV7-6 and TRBJ2-7): GAGVSQSPRYKVTKRGQDVALRCDPISGHVSLYWYRQALGQGPEFLTYFNYEAQQDKSGLPNDRFSAERPEGSISTLTIQRTEQRDSAMYRCASSLDWASGRYEQYFGPGTRLTVT.

This rearrangement joins TRBV4-1 to TRBJ2-7; TRBD2 is a possible D gene (5 bases). CDR3 length: 15 residues. The germline gives CDR1 MGHRA, CDR2 YSYEKL. The V end lost 4 bases, the J end lost 1 base, and 14 bases lay between the germline ends. CDR3: CASSPPRTESYEQYF. For the CDR3, the DNA is TGCGCCAGCAGCCCCCCCCGGACTGAGTCCTACGAGCAGTACTTC.

This clonotype was counted only a few times. The chain links TRBV7-9 to TRBJ2-6; D remains unclear. The length of the CDR3 is 15 residues. Looked up from germline, CDR1 is SEHNR and CDR2 is FQNEAQ (reference sequence). V was trimmed by 6 bases and J by 0 bases, leaving 9 bases between them. CDR3 sequence (DNA): TGTGCCAGCAGGTTTGATCGCTCTGGGGCCAACGTCCTGACTTTC. It codes for CASRFDRSGANVLTF.

With respect to this clonotype: A much larger clone lies a single base off, so this may be a read error. The chain links TRBV7-2 to TRBJ2-5, with 8 bases identical to TRBD2. Germline CDR1 reads SGHTA; CDR2 reads FQGNSA. This CDR3 has 15 amino acids. The V and J ends lost 4 bases and 5 bases, in that order; junction bases with no gene match: 9. CDR3 in DNA: TGTGCCAGCAGCTCAAAGGCTAGCGGGTGGGAGACCCAGTACTTC. It is translated as CASSSKASGWETQYF. The variable domain in full, completed from reference TRBV7-2 and TRBJ2-5, reads GAGVSQSPSNKVTEKGKDVELRCDPISGHTALYWYRQSLGQGLEFLIYFQGNSAPDKSGLPSDRFSAERTGGSVSTLTIQRTQQEDSAVYLCASSSKASGWETQYFGPGTRLLVL.

As DNA, the CDR3 is TGCAGTGCTACGGAACCCCTTAGCGCAGATACGCAGTATTTT. Residues: CSATEPLSADTQYF. This chain uses TRBV20-1 with TRBJ2-3, with D maybe TRBD2 (5 bases). The V gene lost 4 bases and the J gene lost 4 bases, with 15 bases spanning the gap. Germline V gene sequence: CDR1 DFQATT, CDR2 SNEGSKA (reference sequence). The CDR3 extends over 14 amino acids.

This clonotype was detected a few times. This rearrangement joins TRBV11-2 to TRBJ2-7, with D maybe TRBD2 (5 bases). CDR3 length: 12 residues. Per the germline V gene, CDR1 is SGHAT and CDR2 is FQNNGV. V gave up 3 bases and J gave up 5 bases, with 8 bases separating them. The CDR3 bases are TGTGCCAGCAGCTTCCAGCGGAACGAGCAGTACTTC. Its protein is CASSFQRNEQYF.

There are many counts of this clonotype. The J gene is TRBJ1-1, the V gene TRBV12-3 or TRBV12-4, with unresolved D. This CDR3 comprises 12 residues. Trimming removed 5 bases from V and 11 bases from J, with 15 bases in between. The DNA for the CDR3 is TGTGCCAGCAGTCCGAATGCGGGAGAGGCTTTCTTT. Translation: CASSPNAGEAFF.

This clonotype was counted between two and nine times. The gene calls are TRBV9 and TRBJ1-3; D is ambiguous. Germline V gene sequence: CDR1 SGDLS, CDR2 YYNGEE. V was clipped by 2 bases and J by 4 bases, with 4 bases between them. The CDR3 sequence is 12 residues long. CDR3 residues: CASSVSGNTIYF. CDR3 DNA: TGTGCCAGCAGCGTCAGCGGAAACACCATATATTTT.

This clonotype was counted only a few times. V gene TRBV4-1 combines with J gene TRBJ2-1, with 12 bases fitting TRBD1. The CDR3 length is 16 residues. The J segment lost 3 bases and the V segment lost 3 bases, leaving 3 bases of the junction unmatched. In germline, CDR1 is MGHRA, CDR2 YSYEKL. CDR3 in DNA: TGCGCCAGCAGCCAGGGACAGGGGGCCGTCTACAATGAGCAGTTCTTC. Residues: CASSQGQGAVYNEQFF.

This clonotype was detected only a few times. This rearrangement joins TRBV12-3 or TRBV12-4 to TRBJ2-1; 8 nucleotides match TRBD1. This CDR3 has 13 amino acids. V lost 5 bases, J lost 10 bases, and 7 bases stayed unmatched. DNA of the CDR3: TGTGCCAGCAGTCCGGACAGGGTCGGGGAGCAGTTCTTC. Protein product: CASSPDRVGEQFF.

The chain recombines TRBV20-1 with TRBJ2-3, with a tentative D call TRBD1 (5 bases). The CDR3 totals 16 residues. V was trimmed by 2 bases and J by 4 bases, leaving 19 bases between them. The germline CDR1 and CDR2 sequences are DFQATT and SNEGSKA (reference sequence). CDR3 protein: CSARSSSGSVADTQYF. CDR3 coding DNA: TGCAGTGCTAGATCTTCTTCAGGGTCTGTTGCAGATACGCAGTATTTT.

V gene TRBV6-1 combines with J gene TRBJ2-1; D remains unclear. The germline CDR1 and CDR2 sequences are MNHNS and SASEGT. V gave up 6 bases and J gave up 10 bases, with 16 bases separating them. This CDR3 has 13 amino acids. The CDR3 nucleotides are TGTGCCAGCAGCCGATCCGGGTTACCAGAGCAGTTCTTC. Residues: CASSRSGLPEQFF.

This clonotype occurred many times. The J gene is TRBJ2-4, the V gene TRBV29-1; TRBD2 agrees at 8 bases. This CDR3 comprises 14 residues. The V segment lost 6 bases and the J segment 8 bases; nucleotides outside the gene matches: 12. CDR1 and CDR2 (germline): SQVTM, ANQGSEA. The CDR3 DNA is TGCAGCGTCCTGCCAGTCAGCGGGGGACACATTCAGTACTTC. Its protein is CSVLPVSGGHIQYF.

V usage is TRBV7-2 and J usage is TRBJ2-5; 7 nucleotides line up with TRBD1. The CDR3 is 15 amino acids. The germline gives CDR1 SGHTA, CDR2 FQGNSA. V trimming: 1 base; J trimming: 2 bases; junction bases outside the gene matches: 4. CDR3 region: CASSLGGQRQETQYF. The DNA of the CDR3 is TGTGCCAGCAGCTTAGGGGGACAGAGACAAGAGACCCAGTACTTC. The full variable domain, its missing parts supplied by reference TRBV7-2 and TRBJ2-5, is GAGVSQSPSNKVTEKGKDVELRCDPISGHTALYWYRQSLGQGLEFLIYFQGNSAPDKSGLPSDRFSAERTGGSVSTLTIQRTQQEDSAVYLCASSLGGQRQETQYFGPGTRLLVL.

The gene calls are TRBV12-3 or TRBV12-4 and TRBJ1-2; D possibly corresponds to TRBD1 (6 bases). This CDR3 has 14 amino acids. V was shortened by 3 bases and J by 8 bases, with 16 bases between the two germline ends. The CDR3 nucleotides are TGTGCCAGCAGTTTGGGGACACAGGGAGCCGGCTACACCTTC. It translates to CASSLGTQGAGYTF.

Only a few counts were recorded for this clonotype. The chain is built from TRBV7-6 and TRBJ2-1; TRBD2 matches at 7 bases. The CDR3 runs 15 residues. V lost 7 bases, J lost 8 bases, and 14 bases stayed unmatched. CDR1 is SGHVS, CDR2 FNYEAQ, per germline. The CDR3 here is CASTIGTTGLDEQFF. In DNA, the CDR3 is TGTGCCAGCACCATCGGGACTACGGGACTGGATGAGCAGTTCTTC.

This clonotype has only a few counts. This chain uses TRBV5-1 with TRBJ1-1; D uncertain. This CDR3 spans 14 amino acids. V shed 4 bases and J shed 1 base, with 11 bases lying between them. Germline V gene lookup returns CDR1 SGHRS and CDR2 YFSETQ. The CDR3 region has the DNA TGCGCCAGCAGCCCCGATCGAGGGAACACTGAAGCTTTCTTT. It encodes CASSPDRGNTEAFF.

This clonotype was found many times. The rearrangement joins TRBV28 to TRBJ2-4, with 11 nucleotides matching TRBD1. CDR1 and CDR2 (germline): MDHEN, SYDVKM. V was pared by 0 bases and J by 8 bases, with 3 bases of the junction left unmatched. The length of the CDR3 is 15 residues. The CDR3 nucleotides read TGTGCCAGCAGTTTATGGGACAGGGGGCCATACATTCAGTACTTC. It translates to CASSLWDRGPYIQYF.

J is TRBJ1-2 and V is TRBV27, with 8 nucleotides matching TRBD1. Germline V gene sequence: CDR1 MNHEY, CDR2 SMNVEV (reference sequence). Losses at the gene ends were 5 bases for V and 4 bases for J; bases not matched to a gene: 9. The CDR3 contains 15 residues. CDR3 nucleotide sequence: TGTGCCAGCAGTCCCAATTCGGGACAGGTCTATGGCTACACCTTC. It specifies CASSPNSGQVYGYTF.

The chain combines TRBV12-3 or TRBV12-4 with TRBJ2-5, with TRBD2 matching over 11 bases. This CDR3 has 15 amino acids. After removal of 6 bases from V and 2 bases from J, the junction contained 5 bases not matched to a gene. The CDR3, as DNA: TGTGCCAGCAGGTTACTAGCGGGGGAACAAGAGACCCAGTACTTC. Protein product: CASRLLAGEQETQYF.

The rearrangement uses TRBV7-2 and TRBJ2-1, with a tentative D call TRBD1 (5 bases). The V and J ends lost 7 bases and 4 bases respectively, with 17 bases between them. Germline-derived CDR1 and CDR2 are SGHTA and FQGNSA. The CDR3 covers 15 residues. In DNA, the CDR3 is TGTGCCAGCATCAGCCGCAGAACAGGATACAATGAGCAGTTCTTC. As protein: CASISRRTGYNEQFF.

Many counts were recorded for this clonotype. V is TRBV19 and J is TRBJ1-5, with D unresolved. The V and J ends lost 1 base and 1 base respectively, with 5 bases between them. This CDR3 region has 14 residues. Looked up from germline, CDR1 is LNHDA and CDR2 is SQIVND (reference sequence). The CDR3 spells CASSIGKSNQPQHF. In DNA, the CDR3 is TGTGCCAGTAGTATAGGGAAGAGCAATCAGCCCCAGCATTTT. Looking up the rest from reference TRBV19 and TRBJ1-5 gives the full variable domain: DGGITQSPKYLFRKEGQNVTLSCEQNLNHDAMYWYRQDPGQGLRLIYYSQIVNDFQKGDIAEGYSVSREKKESFPLTVTSAQKNPTAFYLCASSIGKSNQPQHFGDGTRLSIL.

The chain employs TRBV12-3 or TRBV12-4 and TRBJ1-1; TRBD1 might be the D (6 bases). V lost 5 bases, J lost 0 bases, and 10 bases lay in between. The CDR3 runs to 14 residues. In nucleotides, the CDR3 is TGTGCCAGCAGTCAGGACAGCTTGAACACTGAAGCTTTCTTT. It encodes CASSQDSLNTEAFF.